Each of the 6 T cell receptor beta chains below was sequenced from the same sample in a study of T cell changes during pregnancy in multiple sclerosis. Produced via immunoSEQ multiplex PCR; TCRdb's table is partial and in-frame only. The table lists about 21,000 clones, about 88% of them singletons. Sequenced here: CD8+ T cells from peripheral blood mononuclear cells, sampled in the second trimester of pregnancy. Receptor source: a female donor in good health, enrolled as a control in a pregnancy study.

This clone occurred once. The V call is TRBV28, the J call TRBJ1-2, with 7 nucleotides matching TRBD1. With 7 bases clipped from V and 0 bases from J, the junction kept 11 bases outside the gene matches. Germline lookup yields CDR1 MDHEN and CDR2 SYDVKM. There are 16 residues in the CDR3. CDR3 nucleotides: TGTGCCAGCATCCAACAGGGGTGGGAGGCTAACTATGGCTACACCTTC. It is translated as CASIQQGWEANYGYTF.

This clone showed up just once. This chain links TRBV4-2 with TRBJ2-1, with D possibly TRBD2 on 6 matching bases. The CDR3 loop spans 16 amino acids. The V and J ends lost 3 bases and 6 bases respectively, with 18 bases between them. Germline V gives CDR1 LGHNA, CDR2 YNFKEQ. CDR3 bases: TGTGCCAGCAGCCAGGGAGGACTGGGCGAGGGCAATGAGCAGTTCTTC. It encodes CASSQGGLGEGNEQFF.

The CDR3: CASSLRHGYTF. DNA for the CDR3: TGTGCCAGCAGCTTGCGTCATGGCTACACCTTC. The chain joins TRBV5-5 to TRBJ1-2; D not certain. This CDR3 has 11 residues. Germline values: CDR1 SGHKS, CDR2 YYEKEE (reference sequence). Trimming cost V 1 base and J 6 bases, with 4 bases left between them.

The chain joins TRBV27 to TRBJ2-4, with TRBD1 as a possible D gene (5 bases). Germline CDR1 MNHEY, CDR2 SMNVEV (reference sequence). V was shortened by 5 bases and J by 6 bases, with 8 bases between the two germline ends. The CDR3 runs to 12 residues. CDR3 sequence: CASSPQGNIQYF. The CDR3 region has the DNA TGTGCCAGCAGTCCCCAGGGAAACATTCAGTACTTC.

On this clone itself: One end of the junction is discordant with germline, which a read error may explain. CDR3 loop: CVSSVKGPIQKQYF. The CDR3 DNA is TGTGTCAGCAGCGTGAAGGGGCCGATACAGAAGCAGTACTTC. The V call is TRBV27, the J call TRBJ2-7; TRBD1 might be the D (5 bases). The germline V gene has CDR1 MNHEY and CDR2 SMNVEV (reference sequence). The length of the CDR3 is 14 residues.

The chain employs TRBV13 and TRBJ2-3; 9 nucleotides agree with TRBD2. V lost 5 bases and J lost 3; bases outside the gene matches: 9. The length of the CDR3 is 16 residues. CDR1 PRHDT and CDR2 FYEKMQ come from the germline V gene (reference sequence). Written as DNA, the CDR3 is TGTGCCAGCAGCCTTTCGGCGGGGGGGCCGACAGATACGCAGTATTTT. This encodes CASSLSAGGPTDTQYF. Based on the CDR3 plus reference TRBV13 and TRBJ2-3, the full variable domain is AAGVIQSPRHLIKEKRETATLKCYPIPRHDTVYWYQQGPGQDPQFLISFYEKMQSDKGSIPDRFSAQQFSDYHSELNMSSLELGDSALYFCASSLSAGGPTDTQYFGPGTRLTVL.